This TCR beta chain was obtained from a study of control samples from healthy donors and cancer patients. Germline CDR1 reads SGHRS; CDR2 reads YFSETQ. The CDR3 is made up of 17 amino acids. Trimming pared 4 bases from V and 0 bases from J, leaving 14 bases between. Clones were read by immunoSEQ multiplex PCR, and TCRdb kept only the in-frame ones, dropping some. Of some 96,000 clones in the sample, 80% to 95% are singletons; the top ten hold 6.5% to 9.5%. The source material was blood. This sequence joins TRBV5-1 and TRBJ1-6, with D perhaps TRBD1 (5 bases). The TCR originated in a man younger than 30 in good health. The CDR3 loop reads CASSQPFGGSYNSPLHF. Written as DNA, the CDR3 is TGCGCCAGCAGCCAGCCTTTTGGGGGCTCCTATAATTCACCCCTCCACTTT.